This paragraph reports one T cell receptor beta chain. Authors' methods: Nucleated cell number was recorded as an estimate derived from reference gene primer amplification. TCRdb's table, derived via immunoSEQ multiplex PCR, lists solely in-frame clones and lacks some. Clonal size and the V and J genes are those of that table, whereas D and trimming came from the DNA. Seen here are roughly 74,000 clones, about 83% observed once, and the top ten hold 36%. This specimen belongs to a study of blood T cell repertoires in COVID-19. In the study overall: The United States, Italy and Spain were the sources of the acute and convalescent COVID-19 samples. T cells, B-cell-depleted T cells, or PBMCs supplied cDNA or gDNA.

The CDR3 has 17 amino acids. The V gene end was trimmed by 5 bases and the J gene end by 3 bases; junction bases not matched to a gene: 10. Germline assignment: CDR1 SGHVS and CDR2 FNYEAQ. The chain joins TRBV7-6 to TRBJ2-3; 11 bases align to TRBD2. The sequenced sample consisted of peripheral blood. The sequence was collected from a man between 65 and 85 years old with acute or convalescent COVID-19. The CDR3 coding sequence is TGTGCCAGCAGCCGTGATCAACTAGCGGGGGTTACAGATACGCAGTATTTT. It translates to CASSRDQLAGVTDTQYF.